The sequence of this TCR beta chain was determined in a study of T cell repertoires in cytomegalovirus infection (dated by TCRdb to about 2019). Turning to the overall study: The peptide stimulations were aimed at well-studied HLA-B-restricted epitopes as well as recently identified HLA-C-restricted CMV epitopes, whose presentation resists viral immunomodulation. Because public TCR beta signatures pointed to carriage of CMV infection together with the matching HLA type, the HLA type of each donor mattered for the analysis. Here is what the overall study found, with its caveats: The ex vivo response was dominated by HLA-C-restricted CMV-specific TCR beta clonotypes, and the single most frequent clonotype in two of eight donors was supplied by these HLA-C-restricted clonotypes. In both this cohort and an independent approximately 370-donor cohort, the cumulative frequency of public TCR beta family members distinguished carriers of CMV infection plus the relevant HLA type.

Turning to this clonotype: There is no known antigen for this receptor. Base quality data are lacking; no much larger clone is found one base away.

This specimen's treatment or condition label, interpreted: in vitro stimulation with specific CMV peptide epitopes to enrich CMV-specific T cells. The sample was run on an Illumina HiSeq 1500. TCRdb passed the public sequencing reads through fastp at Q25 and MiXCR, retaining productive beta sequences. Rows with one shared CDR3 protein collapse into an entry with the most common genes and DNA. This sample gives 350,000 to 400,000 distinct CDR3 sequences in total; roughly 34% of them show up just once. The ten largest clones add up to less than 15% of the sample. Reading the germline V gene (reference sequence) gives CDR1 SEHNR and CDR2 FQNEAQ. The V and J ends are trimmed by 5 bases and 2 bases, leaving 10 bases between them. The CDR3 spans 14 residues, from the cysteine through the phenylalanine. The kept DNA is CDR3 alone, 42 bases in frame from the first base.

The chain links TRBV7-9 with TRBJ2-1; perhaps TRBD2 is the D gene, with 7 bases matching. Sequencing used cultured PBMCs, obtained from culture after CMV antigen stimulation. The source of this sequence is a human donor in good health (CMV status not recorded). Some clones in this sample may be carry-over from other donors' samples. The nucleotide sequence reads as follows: TGTGCCAGCAGCCGAGGGGGGGCCTACAATGAGCAGTTCTTC. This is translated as CASSRGGAYNEQFF.